What follows are 10 T cell receptor beta chains derived from one specimen sequenced in a study of post-analysis software for immune sequencing data. Study-level results: Relative to controls, patients had five TRBV segments at higher frequency, with TRBV5-6, TRBV5-1 and TRBV20-1 among these.

TCR beta cDNA libraries had unique molecular identifiers. TCRdb passed the PCR reads through MiXCR, listing each CDR3 protein once. The profile shows roughly 580,000 distinct CDR3 sequences, roughly two fifths of them singletons. Antigens of these TCRs are unknown. The sequenced sample was blood. These receptors all stem from a girl between 10 and 17 years old with multiple sclerosis.

The J gene is TRBJ1-2, the V gene TRBV12-3 or TRBV12-4; D may be TRBD1 (5 bases). The CDR3 length is 14 residues. V lost 5 bases and J 2 bases, leaving 12 bases between the germline ends. The CDR3 is CASSRGGVNYGYTF. CDR3 in DNA: TGTGCCAGCAGTCGGGGAGGGGTAAACTATGGCTACACCTTC.

Only a few counts were recorded for this clonotype. The chain couples TRBV6-4 to TRBJ2-1; maybe TRBD2 (6 bases). The V and J ends lost 2 bases and 5 bases respectively, with 10 bases between them. CDR1 MRHNA and CDR2 SNTAGT come from the germline V gene. CDR3 length equals 14 residues. The CDR3 region is CASSDRPGDNEQFF. DNA of the CDR3: TGTGCCAGCAGTGACCGTCCGGGAGACAATGAGCAGTTCTTC.

This clonotype was observed many times. The chain couples TRBV5-5 to TRBJ1-5, with a weak D call TRBD1 (5 bases). The CDR3 runs 15 residues. Germline V lookup: CDR1 SGHKS, CDR2 YYEKEE (reference sequence). The V end was cut by 3 bases, the J end by 0 bases, with 10 bases between. The CDR3 DNA reads TGTGCCAGCAGCTCGGGACCCAATAGCAATCAGCCCCAGCATTTT. Its translation is CASSSGPNSNQPQHF.

The rearrangement links TRBV7-2 to TRBJ2-1; 9 bases line up with TRBD2. V was clipped by 5 bases and J by 15 bases; unmatched bases: 8. This CDR3 is 12 amino acids long. Looked up from germline, CDR1 is SGHTA and CDR2 is FQGNSA. CDR3 residues: CASSPLAGRMFF. The CDR3 DNA reads as TGTGCCAGCAGCCCGCTAGCGGGGAGGATGTTCTTC.

The V gene is TRBV12-3 or TRBV12-4, the J gene TRBJ1-2; maybe TRBD1 (5 bases). The CDR3 runs to 14 residues. V lost 5 bases and J 5 bases, leaving 15 bases between the germline ends. The CDR3 is CASSPAGAQYGYTF. CDR3 in DNA: TGTGCCAGCAGTCCGGCCGGGGCCCAGTATGGCTACACCTTC.

The J gene is TRBJ1-1, the V gene TRBV5-1; no definite D call. The CDR3 is 13 amino acids. V was shortened by 8 bases and J by 4 bases, with 15 bases between the two germline ends. Germline V gene sequence: CDR1 SGHRS, CDR2 YFSETQ. CDR3 in DNA: TGCGCCAGTTCTAAGGCTTTGGGCACTGAAGCTTTCTTT. Translation gives CASSKALGTEAFF.

The V and J genes are TRBV24-1 and TRBJ2-5; D not resolved. CDR1 is KGHDR, CDR2 SFDVKD, per germline. This CDR3 spans 13 amino acids. V lost 9 bases, J lost 1 base, and 11 bases lay in between. The CDR3: CATPTSLQETQYF. In DNA form, the CDR3 reads TGTGCCACCCCGACTTCTCTCCAAGAGACCCAGTACTTC.

This clonotype occurred a few times. The chain joins TRBV29-1 to TRBJ2-1, with TRBD2 matching over 8 bases. The germline gives CDR1 SQVTM, CDR2 ANQGSEA. Losses at the gene ends were 6 bases for V and 1 base for J; bases not matched to a gene: 5. The CDR3 runs 14 residues. CDR3 bases: TGCAGCGTCACCGGGGGGGAATCCTACAATGAGCAGTTCTTC. It is translated as CSVTGGESYNEQFF.

This clonotype occurred a few times. The chain recombines TRBV20-1 with TRBJ2-3; D might be TRBD2 (6 bases). Germline assignment: CDR1 DFQATT and CDR2 SNEGSKA (reference sequence). The CDR3 is 14 amino acids. The germline V and J ends were trimmed by 6 bases and 2 bases, with 15 bases remaining between them. The CDR3 spells CSAQFGSHTDTQYF. CDR3 DNA sequence: TGCAGTGCCCAATTCGGGAGCCACACAGATACGCAGTATTTT.

This clonotype was seen a handful of times. The rearrangement uses TRBV5-1 and TRBJ1-1; maybe TRBD1 (5 bases). V lost 3 bases to trimming and J lost 2 bases, with 11 bases between them. Germline values: CDR1 SGHRS, CDR2 YFSETQ. This CDR3 is built from 14 residues. The CDR3 DNA reads as TGCGCCAGCAGCTCCAGACAGCCTAACACTGAAGCTTTCTTT. Translated, it gives CASSSRQPNTEAFF.